The 20 T cell receptor beta chains reported below all come from one sample, sequenced in a study of Tregs in tolerant kidney transplant recipients. Produced via immunoSEQ multiplex PCR; TCRdb's table is partial and in-frame only. This sample yields roughly 250,000 clones, of which approximately 83% are seen a single time; about 0.68% belongs to the top ten. The specimen was CD4+ T cells from blood. Source of these receptors: a human donor in good health.

The rearrangement joins TRBV13 to TRBJ2-7; weak D call: TRBD2 (7 bases). Germline CDR1 is PRHDT and CDR2 is FYEKMQ (reference sequence). The CDR3 loop spans 15 amino acids. The V end was cut by 5 bases, the J end by 5 bases, with 19 bases between. The CDR3 loop is CASSQRTTGGNEQYF. Here the CDR3 DNA reads TGTGCCAGCAGCCAACGCACGACGGGGGGCAACGAGCAGTACTTC.

This sequence joins TRBV18 and TRBJ1-1; a weak D match, TRBD1 (6 bases). Germline V gene lookup returns CDR1 KGHSH and CDR2 LQKENI. V lost 0 bases and J lost 4, with 12 bases in between. The CDR3 sequence is 15 residues long. The CDR3, as DNA: TGTGCCAGCTCACCACCGGGGGGCTGGAGCACTGAAGCTTTCTTT. Protein: CASSPPGGWSTEAFF.

The rearrangement links TRBV6-5 to TRBJ2-7; 12 bases align to TRBD1. V gave up 4 bases and J gave up 2 bases; unmatched junction bases: 3. Germline V gene data show CDR1 as MNHEY and CDR2 as SVGAGI. The CDR3 has 15 residues. The CDR3 sequence is CASSWGQGATYEQYF. CDR3 bases: TGTGCCAGCAGTTGGGGACAGGGGGCCACCTACGAGCAGTACTTC.

V gene TRBV29-1 combines with J gene TRBJ1-1; D is undetermined. CDR1 and CDR2 from the germline V gene are SQVTM and ANQGSEA. CDR3 length: 13 residues. Trimming took off 5 bases at V and 0 bases at J, with 10 bases between the two ends. CDR3 DNA: TGCAGCGTTAAGGGAGAGATGAACACTGAAGCTTTCTTT. Its protein is CSVKGEMNTEAFF.

The genes are TRBV27 and TRBJ2-6; the D gene is possibly TRBD1 (6 bases). The CDR3 has 15 residues. V dropped 5 bases and J dropped 2 bases, with 10 bases sitting between them. Per the germline V gene, CDR1 is MNHEY and CDR2 is SMNVEV (reference sequence). CDR3 sequence reads: CASSAYRAGANVLTF. The CDR3 DNA reads TGTGCCAGCAGTGCCTACAGGGCTGGGGCCAACGTCCTGACTTTC.

The rearrangement joins TRBV7-2 to TRBJ2-3; D is unresolved. Germline V lookup: CDR1 SGHTA, CDR2 FQGNSA. CDR3 size: 17 residues. The ends were cut back, 4 bases at V and 3 bases at J, with 20 bases in the middle. CDR3 in DNA: TGTGCCAGCAGCTCCCACCCGGGCCCGGGCCCTACAGATACGCAGTATTTT. It translates to CASSSHPGPGPTDTQYF.

The rearrangement uses TRBV21-1 and TRBJ2-3; the D call of TRBD1 is as the table states it, not checked on the DNA. TRBV21-1 is a known pseudogene. The CDR3 has 16 residues. CDR3 protein: CASSSFQGTNTDTQYF. CDR3 DNA sequence: TGTGCCAGCAGCAGCTTTCAGGGTACTAACACAGATACGCAGTATTTT.

The chain couples TRBV10-1 to TRBJ2-2; 8 bases line up with TRBD1. The CDR3 is 14 amino acids. Germline values: CDR1 WNHNN, CDR2 SYGVQD (reference sequence). After removal of 5 bases from V and 4 bases from J, the junction contained 3 bases not matched to a gene. CDR3 sequence (DNA): TGCGCCAGCAGTAGGACAGGGTCCACCGGGGAGCTGTTTTTT. Its protein product is CASSRTGSTGELFF.

V is TRBV12-5 and J is TRBJ2-2; D uncertain. With 2 bases removed from V and 2 bases from J, the gap between germline ends came to 15 bases. CDR1 is LGHNT and CDR2 is FRNRAP in the germline V gene. The CDR3 consists of 17 residues. Here the CDR3 reads CASGLSLNLVNTGELFF. CDR3 nucleotide sequence: TGTGCTAGTGGTTTGTCATTAAACCTCGTTAACACCGGGGAGCTGTTTTTT.

The genes are TRBV7-2 and TRBJ2-3; maybe TRBD1 (5 bases). V lost 2 bases to trimming and J lost 2 bases, with 14 bases between them. Germline CDR1 reads SGHTA; CDR2 reads FQGNSA. CDR3 length: 16 residues. CDR3 coding DNA: TGTGCCAGCAGCTTAAAGCCAGGGCGCCACACAGATACGCAGTATTTT. Protein: CASSLKPGRHTDTQYF.

The J gene is TRBJ2-7, the V gene TRBV5-5; weak D call: TRBD2 (7 bases). The CDR3 runs 16 residues. Per germline, CDR1 SGHKS and CDR2 YYEKEE (reference sequence). The ends were cut back, 4 bases at V and 5 bases at J, with 22 bases in the middle. The CDR3 protein is CASSRRGAGEVNEQYF. The CDR3 region has the DNA TGTGCCAGCAGCCGCAGGGGTGCGGGAGAAGTCAACGAGCAGTACTTC.

The V and J genes are TRBV6-9 and TRBJ1-5, with TRBD1 matching over 8 bases. Trimming took 3 bases from V and 2 from J; bases not matched to a gene: 9. Germline CDR1 is MNHGY and CDR2 is SVAAGI. This CDR3 spans 17 amino acids. In nucleotides, the CDR3 is TGTGCCAGCAGTTACATCAGGGGGCGCCATGGCAATCAGCCCCAGCATTTT. Translation: CASSYIRGRHGNQPQHF.

The chain carries TRBV27 and TRBJ2-5, with 10 bases aligning to TRBD2. This CDR3 contains 14 residues. J gave up 4 bases and V 2 bases, and 1 base lay outside the gene matches. CDR1 is MNHEY, CDR2 SMNVEV, per germline (reference sequence). The CDR3 DNA reads as TGTGCCAGCAGTTTAAGCGGGAGGGGAGAGACCCAGTACTTC. Amino acids: CASSLSGRGETQYF.

Only a few counts were recorded for this clone. This chain uses TRBV5-6 with TRBJ2-1, with 8 bases that match TRBD2. J lost 4 bases, V lost 4 bases, and 10 bases had no gene match. This CDR3 is 16 amino acids long. Germline V gene lookup returns CDR1 SGHDT and CDR2 YYEEEE. Here the CDR3 reads CASSHKTGGPYNEQFF. The CDR3 DNA is TGTGCCAGCAGCCATAAAACGGGAGGGCCGTACAATGAGCAGTTCTTC.

The chain carries TRBV7-9 and TRBJ1-1; a weak D match, TRBD1 (6 bases). Germline assignment: CDR1 SEHNR and CDR2 FQNEAQ (reference sequence). This CDR3 region has 14 residues. The V gene lost 3 bases and the J gene lost 1 base, with 9 bases spanning the gap. The CDR3 coding sequence is TGTGCCAGCAGCTTTGACAGGCCGAACACTGAAGCTTTCTTT. Translation gives CASSFDRPNTEAFF.

The rearrangement links TRBV6-5 to TRBJ1-2; D gene uncertain. V lost 7 bases and J lost 2, with 11 bases in between. This CDR3 region has 13 residues. CDR1 is MNHEY, CDR2 SVGAGI, per germline. CDR3 nucleotide sequence: TGTGCCAGCACCCCAACCGAGAACTATGGCTACACCTTC. This codes for CASTPTENYGYTF.

The DNA for the CDR3 is TGTGCCAGCAGCCCCCCCGTGCCAGGAGGCTACACCTTC. Protein sequence: CASSPPVPGGYTF. The V gene is TRBV5-6, the J gene TRBJ1-2; D is ambiguous. The germline V and J ends were trimmed by 4 bases and 8 bases, with 15 bases remaining between them. Germline CDR1 reads SGHDT; CDR2 reads YYEEEE. The CDR3 has 13 residues.

V is TRBV5-6 and J is TRBJ2-7; D gene uncertain. From germline, CDR1 is SGHDT and CDR2 YYEEEE. V lost 4 bases to trimming and J lost 3 bases, with 17 bases between them. The length of the CDR3 is 15 residues. CDR3 amino acids: CASSTELSQYYEQYF. The CDR3, as DNA: TGTGCCAGCAGCACAGAACTCTCCCAATACTACGAGCAGTACTTC.

This chain uses TRBV18 with TRBJ2-5, with 11 bases identical to TRBD1. V lost 4 bases, J lost 5 bases, and 6 bases stayed unmatched. Germline CDR1 reads KGHSH; CDR2 reads LQKENI. The CDR3 length is 15 residues. CDR3 sequence: CASSLGQGAVETQYF. The DNA for the CDR3 is TGTGCCAGCTCACTCGGACAGGGGGCCGTCGAGACCCAGTACTTC.

The CDR3 nucleotides are TGTGCCAGCAGCGTGGGGTGGGAGCGCCCCCTAATCTACAATGAGCAGTTCTTC. It translates to CASSVGWERPLIYNEQFF. V gene TRBV9 combines with J gene TRBJ2-1; D might be TRBD2 (5 bases). The CDR3 length is 18 residues. Germline CDR1 reads SGDLS; CDR2 reads YYNGEE. Trimming removed 2 bases from V and 3 bases from J, with 21 bases in between. The full variable domain, rest sourced from reference TRBV9 and TRBJ2-1, is DSGVTQTPKHLITATGQRVTLRCSPRSGDLSVYWYQQSLDQGLQFLIQYYNGEERAKGNILERFSAQQFPDLHSELNLSSLELGDSALYFCASSVGWERPLIYNEQFFGPGTRLTVL.